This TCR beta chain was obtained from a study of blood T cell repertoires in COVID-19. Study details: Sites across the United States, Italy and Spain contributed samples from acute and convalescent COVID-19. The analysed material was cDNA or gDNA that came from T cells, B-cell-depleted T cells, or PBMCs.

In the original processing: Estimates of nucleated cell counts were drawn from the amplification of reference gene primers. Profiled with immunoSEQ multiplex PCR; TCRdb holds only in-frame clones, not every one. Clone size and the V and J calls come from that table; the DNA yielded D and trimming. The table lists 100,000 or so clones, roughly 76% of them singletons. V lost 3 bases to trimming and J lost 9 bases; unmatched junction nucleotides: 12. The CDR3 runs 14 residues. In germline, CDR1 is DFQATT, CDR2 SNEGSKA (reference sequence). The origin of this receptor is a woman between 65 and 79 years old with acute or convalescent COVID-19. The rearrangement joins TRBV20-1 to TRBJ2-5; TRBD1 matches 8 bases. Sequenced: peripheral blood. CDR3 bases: TGCAGTGCTAGTGCAACAGGGGGTCAAGGGGCCCAGTACTTC. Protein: CSASATGGQGAQYF.